Sequencing of this T cell receptor (beta chain) was carried out in a study of Ad26.COV2.S vaccination and SARS-CoV-2 variants. The study's findings and limits: It was reported that spike-specific CD8+ and CD4+ T cell responses were substantially broad after vaccination.

About this clone itself: What it recognizes is unknown.

The treatment: roughly 19 received Ad26.COV2.S at low or high dose, single or two shots; 5 received placebo; per-sample allocation not given. Samples came from day 63 after the first vaccine or placebo injection. The CDR3 runs to 13 residues. Germline V gene lookup returns CDR1 SGHTA and CDR2 FQGNSA. J lost 9 bases, V lost 4 bases, and 3 bases had no gene match. The repertoire was sequenced with immunoSEQ multiplex PCR; TCRdb's copy has only in-frame clones and lacks some. In the table there are 350,000 to 400,000 clones, approximately 86% of which are singletons. This sequence was found in a person aged 18-65 years who received the Ad26.COV2.S COVID-19 vaccine or a placebo. The sample was peripheral blood, taken in a trial of Ad26.COV2.S vaccine versus placebo. The chain carries TRBV7-2 and TRBJ1-4; 9 nucleotides match TRBD1. The CDR3 DNA sequence: TGTGCCAGCAGCTGGGACAGGGAACAAAAACTGTTTTTT. This gives the protein CASSWDREQKLFF.